The present entry profiles one T cell receptor beta chain with its context. The authors amplified TCR beta CDR3 regions from RNA transcripts. HTBI-primed RT-PCR formed the first round, and a multiplex PCR formed the second. TCRdb reprocessed the multiplex PCR reads via MiXCR and lists one record per CDR3 protein. The sample lists hundreds of thousands of distinct CDR3 sequences, 20% to 25% occurring once. This sample is part of a study of Graves' ophthalmopathy and Graves' hyperthyroidism. Deletions cut 2 bases from V and 10 bases from J, with 11 bases between. The CDR3 runs 12 residues. Germline-derived CDR1 and CDR2 are MNHEY and SVGEGT.

This receptor was taken from a woman aged 18-30 years with stable Graves' hyperthyroidism. Some clones in this sample may be carry-over from other donors' samples. The specimen sequenced was peripheral blood. V usage is TRBV6-2 or TRBV6-3 and J usage is TRBJ1-1; tentative D call: TRBD1 (5 bases). For the CDR3, the DNA is TGTGCCAGCAGTTACATGGGCAGGGCAGCTTTCTTT. Its translation: CASSYMGRAAFF.